This T cell receptor beta chain was recovered during a study of CD8 T cells in Susac syndrome. The V end lost 0 bases, the J end lost 0 bases, and 14 bases lay between the germline ends. Germline V gene sequence: CDR1 SGHRS, CDR2 YFSETQ. The CDR3 runs 17 residues. It was with random hexamers that roughly 0.45 to 1 ug RNA was reverse transcribed. Multiplex PCR with immunoSEQ amplified the TCR beta CDR3 across 54 Vbeta and 13 Jbeta. TCRdb re-derived calls from the immunoSEQ multiplex PCR reads in MiXCR, one entry per CDR3 protein. Among approximately 190,000 distinct CDR3 sequences listed, roughly 90% were seen once.

This rearrangement joins TRBV5-1 to TRBJ2-3; D is ambiguous. The sequencing sample was made of CD4+ T cells from PBMCs. This receptor was obtained from a human donor with Susac syndrome. CDR3 protein: CASSLGLRPTSTDTQYF. Here the CDR3 DNA reads TGCGCCAGCAGCTTGGGTTTGCGCCCCACTAGCACAGATACGCAGTATTTT.